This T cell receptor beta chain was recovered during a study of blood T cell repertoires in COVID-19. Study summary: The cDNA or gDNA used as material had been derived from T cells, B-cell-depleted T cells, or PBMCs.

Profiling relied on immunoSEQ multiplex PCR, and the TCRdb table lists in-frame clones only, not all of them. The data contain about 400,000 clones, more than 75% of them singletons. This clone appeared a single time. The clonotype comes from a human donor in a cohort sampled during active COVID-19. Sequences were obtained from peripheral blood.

The CDR3 bases are TGTGCCAGCAGCCTCGGGCCTACAGGGTGGAACACTGAAGCTTTCTTT. Translated: CASSLGPTGWNTEAFF. The V gene is TRBV3-1 (or the pseudogene TRBV3-2), the J gene TRBJ1-1; the D gene is possibly TRBD1 (6 bases). The CDR3 has 16 amino acids. CDR1 LGHDT and CDR2 YNNKEL come from the germline V gene (reference sequence). Trimming left V 4 bases short and J 1 base short, with 16 bases between.